This T cell receptor beta chain is drawn from a study of radiotherapy plus CTLA-4 blockade in lung cancer. The overall study: Objective responses were recorded in about a sixth of patients, with disease control recorded in about 33%. Whole-study findings and limits: Best predicting response, reportedly, were early blood T cell clone dynamics, with interferon-beta. After radiotherapy and ipilimumab, tumor-derived clones expanded in peripheral blood.

Produced via immunoSEQ multiplex PCR; TCRdb's table is partial and in-frame only. The sample lists more than 80,000 clones, more than 70% occurring once. V was trimmed by 2 bases and J by 7 bases, leaving 14 bases between them. The CDR3 covers 14 residues. Germline loops: CDR1 SNHLY, CDR2 FYNNEI. In the case of this clone: Its antigen is undetermined.

The genes are TRBV2 and TRBJ2-5, with D tentatively TRBD2 (5 bases). Sequenced here: peripheral blood, sampled from a patient treated with radiotherapy plus ipilimumab. The receptor comes from a human donor with non-small cell lung cancer that progressed on radiotherapy plus ipilimumab. Some clones in this sample may be carry-over from other donors' samples. The CDR3 spells CASSESGPQPTQYF. CDR3 DNA sequence: TGTGCCAGCAGTGAAAGCGGACCCCAACCGACCCAGTACTTC.